These 10 T cell receptor beta chains originate from one sample sequenced in a study of response to subunit inactivated influenza vaccine. TCRdb ran MiXCR on the RT-PCR reads and lists one entry per CDR3 protein. The sample contains around 530,000 distinct CDR3 sequences, about 15% of which appear only once. Sample: CD4+ T cells sorted from PBMCs, taken around 25 months after vaccination. All receptors come from a man between 45 and 75 years old who received an inactivated influenza vaccine.

CDR3 bases: TGTGCCAGCAGCTTAGGAGGGACAGGGAAATCGAACACCGGGGAGCTGTTTTTT. The encoded protein is CASSLGGTGKSNTGELFF. The chain carries TRBV11-2 and TRBJ2-2; 9 bases map to TRBD1. Germline values: CDR1 SGHAT, CDR2 FQNNGV. The CDR3 extends over 18 amino acids. V lost 1 base and J lost 0; bases outside the gene matches: 6.

This sequence joins TRBV6-5 and TRBJ1-5; TRBD1 matches at 7 bases. This CDR3 is built from 17 residues. Germline CDR1 reads MNHEY; CDR2 reads SVGAGI. V shed 2 bases, J shed 4 bases, and the junction held 11 bases outside the gene matches. As DNA, the CDR3 is TGTGCCAGCAGTTACCCCTCCGTGGGGACAGCAAATCAGCCCCAGCATTTT. Protein sequence: CASSYPSVGTANQPQHF.

This CDR3 is CASSQMEEQYF. The DNA of the CDR3 is TGTGCCAGCAGCCAAATGGAAGAGCAGTACTTC. This chain joins TRBV7-2 and TRBJ2-7; D not resolved. V was shortened by 5 bases and J by 7 bases, with 9 bases between the two germline ends. The length of the CDR3 is 11 residues. The V gene's germline CDR1 is SGHTA and CDR2 FQGNSA.

This clonotype was seen many times. The CDR3 here is CASSLGLRRVETQYF. The DNA of the CDR3 is TGTGCCAGCAGCTTAGGGCTCCGACGGGTAGAGACCCAGTACTTC. This chain connects TRBV7-9 to TRBJ2-5; D not resolved. There are 15 residues in the CDR3. Trimming removed 1 base from V and 4 bases from J, with 13 bases in between. Germline lookup yields CDR1 SEHNR and CDR2 FQNEAQ (reference sequence).

The sample holds a few counts of this clonotype. In DNA form, the CDR3 reads TGTGCCAGCAGCGCGGCAGCGGGGGTTGAGCAGTACTTC. Its protein product is CASSAAAGVEQYF. This chain connects TRBV7-9 to TRBJ2-7, with 8 bases matching TRBD2. The CDR3 has 13 residues. CDR1 and CDR2 (germline): SEHNR, FQNEAQ (reference sequence). V was pared by 5 bases and J by 7 bases, with 7 bases of the junction left unmatched. Using reference TRBV7-9 and TRBJ2-7 for the parts outside the CDR3, the full variable domain is DTGVSQNPRHKITKRGQNVTFRCDPISEHNRLYWYRQTLGQGPEFLTYFQNEAQLEKSRLLSDRFSAERPKGSFSTLEIQRTEQGDSAMYLCASSAAAGVEQYFGPGTRLTVT.

The chain links TRBV20-1 to TRBJ2-1; 11 nucleotides line up with TRBD2. This CDR3 is 17 amino acids long. V shed 2 bases, J shed 0 bases, and the junction held 6 bases outside the gene matches. The germline V gene has CDR1 DFQATT and CDR2 SNEGSKA (reference sequence). Written as DNA, the CDR3 is TGCAGTGCTAGATTCCCTGGGACTAGCGGCTCCTACAATGAGCAGTTCTTC. Protein: CSARFPGTSGSYNEQFF.

The table lists this clonotype with a few counts. The chain couples TRBV2 to TRBJ1-5, with 9 positions matching TRBD1. This CDR3 has 15 amino acids. V was pared by 5 bases and J by 1 base, with 3 bases of the junction left unmatched. Germline CDR1 is SNHLY and CDR2 is FYNNEI. CDR3 residues: CASSRDRASNQPQHF. CDR3 bases: TGTGCCAGCAGTAGGGACAGGGCGAGCAATCAGCCCCAGCATTTT.

This rearrangement joins TRBV5-5 to TRBJ1-1, with unresolved D. This CDR3 contains 17 residues. Germline values: CDR1 SGHKS, CDR2 YYEKEE (reference sequence). V was pared by 4 bases and J by 1 base, with 20 bases between. CDR3 residues: CASSRTLVDRSNTEAFF. For the CDR3, the DNA is TGTGCCAGCAGCCGTACGTTGGTGGATCGTTCGAACACTGAAGCTTTCTTT. Full variable domain (missing parts from reference TRBV5-5 and TRBJ1-1): DAGVTQSPTHLIKTRGQQVTLRCSPISGHKSVSWYQQVLGQGPQFIFQYYEKEERGRGNFPDRFSARQFPNYSSELNVNALLLGDSALYLCASSRTLVDRSNTEAFFGQGTRLTVV.

This clonotype appeared many times. This rearrangement joins TRBV7-2 to TRBJ2-3; D ambiguous. The CDR3 contains 14 residues. Germline CDR1 and CDR2: SGHTA and FQGNSA. Deletions cut 0 bases from V and 5 bases from J, with 9 bases between. The CDR3 reads CASSLAQSLDTQYF. CDR3 nucleotides: TGTGCCAGCAGCTTAGCACAGTCTCTAGATACGCAGTATTTT.

V and J are TRBV15 and TRBJ2-1, with D tentatively TRBD1 or TRBD2 (5 bases each). V was cut by 1 base and J by 3 bases, with 7 bases left in between. The CDR3 is made up of 14 amino acids. CDR1 is LNHNV, CDR2 YYDKDF, per germline (reference sequence). In DNA, the CDR3 is TGTGCCACCAGCAGAGGGGGGTTCTACAATGAGCAGTTCTTC. It translates to CATSRGGFYNEQFF.